A single sample is the source of the 24 T cell receptor beta chains below, sequenced in a study of T cell responses to AZD1222 COVID-19 vaccine. Assay used: immunoSEQ multiplex PCR; TCRdb lists only in-frame clones, some missing. The sample holds approximately 260,000 clones, about 92% seen once. Sequencing used peripheral blood, obtained on day 0 of AZD1222 vaccination. The source is an adult in good health.

This chain links TRBV7-3 with TRBJ1-2; 7 bases are a match to TRBD1. Per germline, CDR1 SGHTA and CDR2 FQGTGA. The V gene end was trimmed by 2 bases and the J gene end by 8 bases; junction bases not matched to a gene: 11. CDR3 size: 15 residues. The CDR3 DNA follows: TGTGCCAGCAGCTTATCCCCGACAGGGAACAGGGGCTACACCTTC. Translating gives CASSLSPTGNRGYTF.

This sequence joins TRBV6-5 and TRBJ1-2; no definite D call. Germline loops: CDR1 MNHEY, CDR2 SVGAGI. The ends were cut back, 2 bases at V and 5 bases at J, with 12 bases in the middle. The CDR3 consists of 14 residues. The CDR3 loop reads CASSYGSPGYGYTF. CDR3 nucleotide sequence: TGTGCCAGCAGTTACGGCTCCCCGGGGTATGGCTACACCTTC.

The rearrangement joins TRBV4-3 to TRBJ1-1; D unresolved. This CDR3 has 15 amino acids. V lost 0 bases and J 4 bases, leaving 12 bases between the germline ends. CDR1 and CDR2 (germline): LGHNA, YSLEER. CDR3 protein: CASSQEVARFTEAFF. CDR3 DNA sequence: TGCGCCAGCAGCCAAGAGGTAGCACGTTTCACTGAAGCTTTCTTT.

This rearrangement joins TRBV18 to TRBJ1-6; D is undetermined. This CDR3 spans 14 amino acids. Germline lookup yields CDR1 KGHSH and CDR2 LQKENI. Trimming cost V 8 bases and J 7 bases, with 15 bases left between them. In DNA, the CDR3 is TGTGCCAGCACGGAGGGTAAAGGGAATTCACCCCTCCACTTT. Its protein product is CASTEGKGNSPLHF.

The V call is TRBV21-1, the J call TRBJ2-7; TRBD1 is the table's D call and was not checked against the DNA. TRBV21-1 is noted as a pseudogene. CDR3 length: 13 residues. Here the CDR3 DNA reads TGTGCCAGCAGCCCGGGACAGTCGAACGAGCAGTACTTC. The encoded protein is CASSPGQSNEQYF.

This clone appeared a single time. The V and J genes are TRBV29-1 and TRBJ2-3; D is possibly TRBD1 or TRBD2 (5 bases each). CDR1 SQVTM and CDR2 ANQGSEA come from the germline V gene. The length of the CDR3 is 15 residues. With 6 bases removed from V and 6 bases from J, the gap between germline ends came to 22 bases. The CDR3 reads CSVLGEVALRDTQYF. The DNA of the CDR3 is TGCAGCGTACTAGGGGAAGTTGCCCTCAGGGATACGCAGTATTTT.

This clone came up once. The chain carries TRBV7-2 and TRBJ2-7; 10 bases fit TRBD1. CDR3 length: 15 amino acids. Trimming at V came to 5 bases and at J to 6 bases, leaving 10 bases not matched to a gene. CDR1 is SGHTA, CDR2 FQGNSA, per germline. The DNA of the CDR3 is TGTGCCAGCAGCGATCCGGGACAGGGGAGCTCCGAGCAGTACTTC. This sequence encodes CASSDPGQGSSEQYF.

The chain has TRBV10-2 and TRBJ1-2, with D unresolved. Germline V gene sequence: CDR1 WSHSY, CDR2 SAAADI. This CDR3 spans 16 amino acids. The germline V and J ends were trimmed by 2 bases and 0 bases, with 13 bases remaining between them. The CDR3 spells CASSEINPLANYGYTF. In DNA form, the CDR3 reads TGCGCCAGCAGTGAGATAAACCCCCTAGCTAACTATGGCTACACCTTC.

This rearrangement joins TRBV28 to TRBJ2-7; 8 bases are a match to TRBD1. With 1 base clipped from V and 5 bases from J, the junction kept 22 bases outside the gene matches. Per germline, CDR1 MDHEN and CDR2 SYDVKM. This CDR3 spans 20 amino acids. The CDR3, as DNA: TGTGCCAGCAGTTTATACCTTCATCCTGACGCAGGGGGCGCGAGACACGAGCAGTACTTC. It yields the protein CASSLYLHPDAGGARHEQYF.

The chain couples TRBV15 to TRBJ1-4; 9 bases align to TRBD1. CDR3 length: 14 residues. J was trimmed by 1 base and V by 8 bases; bases with no gene match: 2. Germline values: CDR1 LNHNV, CDR2 YYDKDF (reference sequence). CDR3 nucleotide sequence: TGTGCCACCGCGACAGGGGGAACTAATGAAAAACTGTTTTTT. Its protein is CATATGGTNEKLFF.

The J gene is TRBJ1-3, the V gene TRBV5-4; perhaps TRBD1 as D (6 bases). This CDR3 comprises 16 residues. CDR1 and CDR2 (germline): SGHNT, YYREEE (reference sequence). Trimming removed 4 bases at V and 0 bases at J, with 14 bases between. In DNA form, the CDR3 reads TGTGCCAGCAGCGCTGCCAGGGGCTTCTCTGGAAACACCATATATTTT. Its translation is CASSAARGFSGNTIYF.

The J gene is TRBJ1-1, the V gene TRBV19; unclear D gene. CDR1 and CDR2 (germline): LNHDA, SQIVND (reference sequence). The V and J ends lost 4 bases and 1 base respectively, with 13 bases between them. The CDR3 consists of 15 residues. The CDR3 sequence is CASSTILFGNTEAFF. In DNA, the CDR3 is TGTGCCAGTAGTACTATCCTGTTCGGGAACACTGAAGCTTTCTTT.

The chain combines TRBV10-2 with TRBJ1-6; D is undetermined. This CDR3 contains 14 residues. Trimming shortened V by 4 bases and J by 5 bases, and 9 bases separated the two germline ends. Germline V CDR1 and CDR2: WSHSY, SAAADI. The CDR3 nucleotides are TGCGCCAGCAGTGTATTGGGAAATAATTCACCCCTCCACTTT. Its protein product is CASSVLGNNSPLHF.

This chain joins TRBV7-2 and TRBJ2-7, with D uncertain. The V and J ends lost 5 bases and 1 base respectively, with 9 bases between them. This CDR3 has 13 residues. The germline V gene encodes CDR1 SGHTA and CDR2 FQGNSA. CDR3: CASSATDSYEQYF. The CDR3 DNA reads as TGTGCCAGCAGCGCCACGGATTCCTACGAGCAGTACTTC.

The chain links TRBV5-4 to TRBJ2-1; the D is unclear. The CDR3 spans 14 residues. Trimming cost V 4 bases and J 5 bases, with 13 bases left between them. Germline CDR1 reads SGHNT; CDR2 reads YYREEE (reference sequence). For the CDR3, the DNA is TGTGCCAGCAGCACCTGGACGGAAAACAATGAGCAGTTCTTC. Encoded protein: CASSTWTENNEQFF.

The chain combines TRBV19 with TRBJ2-7, with no clear D. CDR3 length: 13 amino acids. CDR1 is LNHDA, CDR2 SQIVND, per germline (reference sequence). Trimming took 3 bases from V and 3 from J, leaving 9 bases between them. In DNA form, the CDR3 reads TGTGCCAGTAGTATTCGACTGAACTACGAGCAGTACTTC. This encodes CASSIRLNYEQYF.

The rearrangement uses TRBV6-2 or TRBV6-3 and TRBJ2-3; no firm D call. This CDR3 comprises 11 residues. Germline-derived CDR1 and CDR2 are MNHEY and SVGEGT. V was clipped by 6 bases and J by 4 bases, with 5 bases between them. The chain's CDR3 is CASSLSDTQYF. The CDR3 DNA sequence: TGTGCCAGCAGCCTCTCAGATACGCAGTATTTT.

The chain employs TRBV5-1 and TRBJ2-7, with 7 bases lining up with TRBD1. Germline CDR1 and CDR2: SGHRS and YFSETQ. Unmatched junction bases numbered 15, after V lost 3 bases and J lost 3 bases. This CDR3 region has 17 residues. The CDR3 loop reads CASSSGDLDRANYEQYF. The CDR3 DNA sequence: TGCGCCAGCAGCTCCGGAGACCTCGACAGGGCCAACTACGAGCAGTACTTC.

The V gene is TRBV6-1, the J gene TRBJ1-1; D gene uncertain. V was shortened by 2 bases and J by 12 bases, with 13 bases between the two germline ends. CDR3 length equals 12 residues. The germline CDR1 and CDR2 sequences are MNHNS and SASEGT. CDR3 in DNA: TGTGCCAGCAGTGAACGTACCGACTCGCCTTTCTTT. It translates to CASSERTDSPFF.

The chain joins TRBV10-3 to TRBJ1-4; weak D call: TRBD1 (6 bases). From germline, CDR1 is ENHRY and CDR2 SYGVKD. This CDR3 has 13 amino acids. Trimming pared 8 bases from V and 7 bases from J, leaving 14 bases between. The CDR3 region is CAIGGGEFEKLFF. As DNA, the CDR3 is TGTGCCATCGGGGGGGGCGAATTTGAAAAACTGTTTTTT.

V usage is TRBV14 and J usage is TRBJ2-7; D gene uncertain. CDR1 SGHDN and CDR2 FVKESK come from the germline V gene. V lost 3 bases, J lost 0 bases, and 9 bases lay in between. The CDR3 runs 14 residues. The CDR3 region has the DNA TGTGCCAGCAGCCAGCCACATAACTCCTACGAGCAGTACTTC. The encoded protein is CASSQPHNSYEQYF.

The chain links TRBV5-1 to TRBJ2-1; 13 nucleotides line up with TRBD2. The ends lost 4 bases at V and 8 bases at J; junction bases unmatched: 3. The germline CDR1 and CDR2 sequences are SGHRS and YFSETQ. This CDR3 region has 14 residues. The CDR3 sequence: CASSRGLAGDEQFF. CDR3 bases: TGCGCCAGCAGCAGAGGACTAGCGGGGGATGAGCAGTTCTTC. The full variable domain, its missing parts supplied by reference TRBV5-1 and TRBJ2-1, is KAGVTQTPRYLIKTRGQQVTLSCSPISGHRSVSWYQQTPGQGLQFLFEYFSETQRNKGNFPGRFSGRQFSNSRSEMNVSTLELGDSALYLCASSRGLAGDEQFFGPGTRLTVL.

The chain employs TRBV6-5 and TRBJ1-1; 9 nucleotides agree with TRBD1. The germline V gene encodes CDR1 MNHEY and CDR2 SVGAGI. CDR3 length equals 15 residues. Germline trimming cut 2 bases from V and 6 bases from J; bases unmatched to any gene: 7. The CDR3 DNA reads as TGTGCCAGCAGTTACGAGGGGACAGGGCTATCTGAAGCTTTCTTT. As protein: CASSYEGTGLSEAFF.

The chain links TRBV27 to TRBJ2-1, with 13 bases that match TRBD2. CDR3 length equals 13 residues. V lost 11 bases to trimming and J lost 9 bases; unmatched junction nucleotides: 7. Germline CDR1 is MNHEY and CDR2 is SMNVEV (reference sequence). DNA of the CDR3: TGTGCCTCTGCGGGACTAGCGGGACGTGAGCAGTTCTTC. It encodes CASAGLAGREQFF.